Sequencing of this T cell receptor beta chain was carried out in a study of identical twins. Study-level results: Instead of following the same donors, the conclusions were based on cross-sectional statistical analysis. Twins showed weaker excess sharing in their beta out-of-frame sequences. It was possible that invariant MAIT and iNKT cells partly confounded the zero-insertion analyses.

This clonotype has only a few counts. The antigen is undetermined. Each CDR3 protein is one row after TCRdb ran MiXCR on the 5' RACE reads. The sample has under 1 million distinct CDR3 sequences, about 12% seen once. V shed 1 base, J shed 4 bases, and the junction held 3 bases outside the gene matches. This CDR3 is built from 14 residues. Germline V gene data show CDR1 as SNHLY and CDR2 as FYNNEI. This sample also belongs to another study, concerning yellow fever vaccine responses in identical twins. That report adds: Reportedly, the response of twins' T cells to the vaccine seemed partly convergent, partly personalized.

The gene calls are TRBV2 and TRBJ1-1; TRBD1 agrees at 7 bases. The source material was PBMCs. This sequence was found in a woman younger than 35 in good health. The CDR3 DNA sequence: TGTGCCAGCAGTGAAGAGGGGGCGAGCACTGAAGCTTTCTTT. Translating it yields CASSEEGASTEAFF.